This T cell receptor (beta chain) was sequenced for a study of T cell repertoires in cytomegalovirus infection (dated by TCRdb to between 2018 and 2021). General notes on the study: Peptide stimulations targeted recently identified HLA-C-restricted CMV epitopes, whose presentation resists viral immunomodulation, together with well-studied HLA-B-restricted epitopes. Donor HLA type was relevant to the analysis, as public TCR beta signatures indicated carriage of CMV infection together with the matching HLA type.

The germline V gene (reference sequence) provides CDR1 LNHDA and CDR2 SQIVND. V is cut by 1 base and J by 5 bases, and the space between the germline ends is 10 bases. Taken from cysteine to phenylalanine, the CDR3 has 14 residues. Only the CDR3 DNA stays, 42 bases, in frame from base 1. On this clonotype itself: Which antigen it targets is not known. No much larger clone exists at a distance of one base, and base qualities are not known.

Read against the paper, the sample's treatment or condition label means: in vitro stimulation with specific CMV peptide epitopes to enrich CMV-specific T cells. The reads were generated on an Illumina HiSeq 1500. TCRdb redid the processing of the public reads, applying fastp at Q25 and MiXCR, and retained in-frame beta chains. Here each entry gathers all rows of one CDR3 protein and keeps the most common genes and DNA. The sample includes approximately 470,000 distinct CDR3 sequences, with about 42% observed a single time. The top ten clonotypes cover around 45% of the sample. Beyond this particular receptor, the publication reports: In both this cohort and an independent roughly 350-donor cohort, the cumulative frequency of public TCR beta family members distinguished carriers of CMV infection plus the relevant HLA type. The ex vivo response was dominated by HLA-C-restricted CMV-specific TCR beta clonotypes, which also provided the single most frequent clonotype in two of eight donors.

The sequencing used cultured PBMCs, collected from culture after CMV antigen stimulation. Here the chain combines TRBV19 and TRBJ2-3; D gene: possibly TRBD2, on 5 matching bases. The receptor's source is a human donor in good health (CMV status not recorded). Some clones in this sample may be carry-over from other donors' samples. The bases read TGTGCCAGTAGTATAGGTCGGGGATTAGATACGCAGTATTTT. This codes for CASSIGRGLDTQYF.